Detailed here is one TCR beta chain. No antigen is known for it. The data derive from a study of cytomegalovirus exposure and HLA in healthy donors. Whole-study findings and limits: Common viral pathogens (according to a later analysis) appeared linked to several of the most significant clusters. Available immune exposure information was restricted to CMV serostatus only.

Primers included in the PCR were 60 Vbeta and 13 Jbeta primers. Here immunoSEQ multiplex PCR was the method, and the copy in TCRdb shows in-frame clones only, minus some. The data contain 100,000 to 120,000 clones, approximately 86% of them singletons. In germline, CDR1 is SNHLY, CDR2 FYNNEI. The CDR3 sequence is 15 residues long. J lost 8 bases, V lost 1 base, and 7 bases had no gene match. Material: PBMCs. The TCR was taken from a man aged 18 to 29 in good health and CMV-seronegative. The J gene is TRBJ2-3, the V gene TRBV2, with 9 bases lining up with TRBD2. CDR3 residues: CASSEDLAGVATQYF. DNA for the CDR3: TGTGCCAGCAGTGAAGATTTAGCGGGAGTAGCTACGCAGTATTTT.